The 10 T cell receptor beta chains given below trace back to one sample, sequenced in a study of beta chain features in type 1 diabetes. Isolated RNA was reverse transcribed in full, so expressed TCRB transcripts were sequenced. Clones were sequenced by immunoSEQ multiplex PCR, and TCRdb holds only the in-frame ones, with some missing. The sample shows a few hundred thousand clones, 12% to 15% of them seen only once. Sequenced: central memory CD4+ T cells from blood. The receptors derive from a man aged 25-45 years in good health.

This clone came up a few times. V gene TRBV14 combines with J gene TRBJ1-1; D may be TRBD1 (5 bases). The CDR3 has 14 residues. V was shortened by 2 bases and J by 4 bases, with 11 bases between the two germline ends. Germline CDR1 and CDR2: SGHDN and FVKESK. Here the CDR3 reads CASSQKGGGTEAFF. DNA for the CDR3: TGTGCCAGCAGCCAAAAAGGCGGGGGCACTGAAGCTTTCTTT.

This rearrangement joins TRBV4-1 to TRBJ2-1; D is unclear. CDR1 and CDR2 from the germline V gene are MGHRA and YSYEKL. The CDR3 is 15 amino acids. Trimming left V 0 bases short and J 0 bases short, with 6 bases between. In nucleotides, the CDR3 is TGCGCCAGCAGCCAAGACCTAGGCTCCTACAATGAGCAGTTCTTC. This translates into CASSQDLGSYNEQFF.

This chain joins TRBV6-5 and TRBJ2-4, with D perhaps assigned TRBD1 or TRBD2 (5 bases each). Looked up from germline, CDR1 is MNHEY and CDR2 is SVGAGI. Deletions cut 5 bases from V and 1 base from J, with 12 bases between. This CDR3 contains 15 residues. CDR3 bases: TGTGCCAGCAGTCGCGCAGGGACCGCCAAAAACATTCAGTACTTC. Translating gives CASSRAGTAKNIQYF.

There are a few counts of this clone. CDR3 loop: CASRGGGTDTQYF. The DNA of the CDR3 is TGTGCCAGCCGCGGCGGAGGCACAGATACGCAGTATTTT. The genes are TRBV27 and TRBJ2-3; no firm D call. V lost 8 bases and J 1 base, leaving 10 bases between the germline ends. Germline lookup yields CDR1 MNHEY and CDR2 SMNVEV (reference sequence). The CDR3 extends over 13 amino acids.

To note about this clone: At one end, the junction sequence differs from germline, possibly due to a read error. The chain joins TRBV2 to TRBJ1-1; D remains ambiguous. The length of the CDR3 is 10 residues. Germline V gene sequence: CDR1 SNHLY, CDR2 FYNNEI. The CDR3, as DNA: TGTGCCAGCAGTGAAATGGTAGCTAGCTTT. Translating gives CASSEMVASF.

This chain joins TRBV5-5 and TRBJ2-6, with TRBD1 identical over 10 bases. The CDR3 spans 19 residues. The V and J ends lost 4 bases and 1 base, in that order; junction bases with no gene match: 11. CDR1 and CDR2 from the germline V gene are SGHKS and YYEKEE (reference sequence). The CDR3 loop is CASSQKRQGARSGANVLTF. The CDR3 DNA sequence: TGTGCCAGCAGCCAAAAAAGACAGGGGGCCAGATCTGGGGCCAACGTCCTGACTTTC.

A note on this clone: This sample includes further DNA sequences coding for the same CDR3. The chain has TRBV5-1 and TRBJ2-6; possibly TRBD1 or TRBD2 for D (6 bases each). This CDR3 comprises 18 residues. Germline CDR1 reads SGHRS; CDR2 reads YFSETQ. Trimming removed 2 bases at V and 0 bases at J, with 15 bases between. CDR3 loop: CASSLGGRQASGANVLTF. The CDR3 coding sequence is TGCGCCAGCAGCTTAGGGGGGCGGCAGGCCTCTGGGGCCAACGTCCTGACTTTC.

The sample holds a few counts of this clone. The V call is TRBV9, the J call TRBJ1-5; tentative D call: TRBD1 (6 bases). This CDR3 contains 16 residues. Trimming pared 4 bases from V and 4 bases from J, leaving 18 bases between. CDR1 and CDR2 (germline): SGDLS, YYNGEE. The CDR3 region is CASSIRDTTLNQPQHF. CDR3 coding DNA: TGTGCCAGCAGCATCCGGGACACCACCCTTAATCAGCCCCAGCATTTT.

The gene calls are TRBV5-4 and TRBJ2-5; D possibly corresponds to TRBD1 (5 bases). The germline gives CDR1 SGHNT, CDR2 YYREEE (reference sequence). The CDR3 extends over 15 amino acids. V dropped 6 bases and J dropped 4 bases, with 19 bases sitting between them. DNA for the CDR3: TGTGCCAGCACCCCCGCTTCCGAGCAGGGAGAGACCCAGTACTTC. This sequence encodes CASTPASEQGETQYF.

This chain joins TRBV9 and TRBJ1-2, with 8 bases identical to TRBD1. The CDR3 loop spans 15 amino acids. The V segment lost 4 bases and the J segment 1 base; nucleotides outside the gene matches: 6. The germline gives CDR1 SGDLS, CDR2 YYNGEE. This CDR3 reads CASSYDRGDNYGYTF. DNA for the CDR3: TGTGCCAGCAGCTATGACAGGGGCGATAACTATGGCTACACCTTC.